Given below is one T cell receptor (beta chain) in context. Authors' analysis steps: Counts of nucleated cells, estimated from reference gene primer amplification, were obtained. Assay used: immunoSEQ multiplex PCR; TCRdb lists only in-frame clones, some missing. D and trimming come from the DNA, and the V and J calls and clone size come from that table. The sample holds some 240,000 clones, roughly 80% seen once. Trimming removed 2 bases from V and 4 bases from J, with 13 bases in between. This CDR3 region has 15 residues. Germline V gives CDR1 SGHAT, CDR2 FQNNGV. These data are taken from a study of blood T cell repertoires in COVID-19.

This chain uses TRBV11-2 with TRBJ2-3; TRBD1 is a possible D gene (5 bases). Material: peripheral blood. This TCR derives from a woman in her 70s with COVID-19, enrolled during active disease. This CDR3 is CASSLSAGMPDTQYF. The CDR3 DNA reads TGTGCCAGCAGCTTAAGCGCAGGGATGCCAGATACGCAGTATTTT.